A single sample is the source of the 14 T cell receptor beta chains below, sequenced in a study of T cell changes during pregnancy in multiple sclerosis. Repertoires were generated with immunoSEQ multiplex PCR, while TCRdb's copy carries only in-frame clones and drops some. The data contain tens of thousands of clones, approximately 90% of them singletons. The sequences come from peripheral blood, collected before pregnancy. The receptors come from a female donor with multiple sclerosis, enrolled in a pregnancy study.

The chain combines TRBV29-1 with TRBJ2-7, with D possibly matching TRBD2 (6 bases). Germline V gene data show CDR1 as SQVTM and CDR2 as ANQGSEA. V shed 8 bases and J shed 5 bases, with 16 bases lying between them. The CDR3 has 12 amino acids. The CDR3, as DNA: TGCAGCTATTCCCCGGAGGGGAACGAGCAGTACTTC. Its protein product is CSYSPEGNEQYF.

This clone came up once. This chain joins TRBV9 and TRBJ1-4, with 7 bases that match TRBD1. The CDR3 is 14 amino acids. CDR1 is SGDLS and CDR2 is YYNGEE in the germline V gene. With 2 bases clipped from V and 4 bases from J, the junction kept 2 bases outside the gene matches. As DNA, the CDR3 is TGTGCCAGCAGCGTGGGACAGAATAATGAAAAACTGTTTTTT. Translated, it gives CASSVGQNNEKLFF.

V is TRBV5-5 and J is TRBJ2-5; 16 bases are shared with TRBD2. V lost 7 bases to trimming and J lost 1 base; unmatched junction nucleotides: 4. This CDR3 has 16 residues. Germline CDR1 reads SGHKS; CDR2 reads YYEKEE (reference sequence). This CDR3 reads CASSGLAGGPQETQYF. For the CDR3, the DNA is TGTGCCAGCTCGGGACTAGCGGGAGGGCCCCAAGAGACCCAGTACTTC.

The chain employs TRBV28 and TRBJ1-4, with 9 nucleotides matching TRBD1. The germline CDR1 and CDR2 sequences are MDHEN and SYDVKM. Trimming at V came to 5 bases and at J to 3 bases, leaving 7 bases not matched to a gene. This CDR3 contains 16 residues. The CDR3 loop is CASSKPGQGSNEKLFF. The CDR3 nucleotides are TGTGCCAGCAGTAAACCGGGACAGGGTTCTAATGAAAAACTGTTTTTT. Combining the CDR3 with reference TRBV28 and TRBJ1-4 gives the whole variable domain DVKVTQSSRYLVKRTGEKVFLECVQDMDHENMFWYRQDPGLGLRLIYFSYDVKMKEKGDIPEGYSVSREKKERFSLILESASTNQTSMYLCASSKPGQGSNEKLFFGSGTQLSVL.

The chain has TRBV19 and TRBJ2-7; 7 nucleotides align to TRBD1. The germline CDR1 and CDR2 sequences are LNHDA and SQIVND (reference sequence). V shed 5 bases, J shed 1 base, and the junction held 5 bases outside the gene matches. The CDR3 loop spans 14 amino acids. The CDR3 nucleotides are TGTGCCAGTAGTTCCCAGGGACAGTCCTACGAGCAGTACTTC. Encoded protein: CASSSQGQSYEQYF.

This sequence joins TRBV27 and TRBJ2-2; 12 nucleotides agree with TRBD2. Germline V CDR1 and CDR2: MNHEY, SMNVEV (reference sequence). With 5 bases clipped from V and 0 bases from J, the junction kept 4 bases outside the gene matches. The CDR3 totals 17 residues. The DNA for the CDR3 is TGTGCCAGCAGTCGGACTAGCGGGACCCCGAACACCGGGGAGCTGTTTTTT. Translation: CASSRTSGTPNTGELFF.

The sample holds one count of this clone. The J gene is TRBJ1-5, the V gene TRBV15; 7 bases line up with TRBD1. Germline CDR1 reads LNHNV; CDR2 reads YYDKDF (reference sequence). The CDR3 is 15 residues long. With 1 base clipped from V and 2 bases from J, the junction kept 2 bases outside the gene matches. The CDR3 reads CATSRAGTGNQPQHF. CDR3 DNA sequence: TGTGCCACCAGCAGAGCCGGGACAGGCAATCAGCCCCAGCATTTT. The variable domain in full, with the rest retrieved from reference TRBV15 and TRBJ1-5, is DAMVIQNPRYQVTQFGKPVTLSCSQTLNHNVMYWYQQKSSQAPKLLFHYYDKDFNNEADTPDNFQSRRPNTSFCFLDIRSPGLGDTAMYLCATSRAGTGNQPQHFGDGTRLSIL.

This clone was seen only a few times. V usage is TRBV7-6 and J usage is TRBJ1-1; D gene ambiguous. Germline V gene data show CDR1 as SGHVS and CDR2 as FNYEAQ. V dropped 5 bases and J dropped 5 bases, with 9 bases sitting between them. The CDR3 has 12 amino acids. In nucleotides, the CDR3 is TGTGCCAGCAGCCCAGGAGGGACTGAAGCTTTCTTT. Translation gives CASSPGGTEAFF.

The chain uses TRBV4-2 and TRBJ2-7, with TRBD2 identical over 8 bases. This CDR3 has 16 residues. Germline loops: CDR1 LGHNA, CDR2 YNFKEQ. Trimming at V came to 0 bases and at J to 6 bases, leaving 10 bases not matched to a gene. CDR3 amino acids: CASSQEAGGSRREQYF. In nucleotides, the CDR3 is TGTGCCAGCAGCCAAGAGGCGGGGGGTAGCCGGCGCGAGCAGTACTTC.

This chain joins TRBV6-5 and TRBJ2-5, with 8 nucleotides matching TRBD1. The germline V gene encodes CDR1 MNHEY and CDR2 SVGAGI. This CDR3 has 12 residues. After removal of 5 bases from V and 12 bases from J, the junction contained 8 bases not matched to a gene. The CDR3 loop reads CASSRETGVEYF. CDR3 nucleotides: TGTGCCAGCAGTAGAGAGACAGGGGTAGAGTACTTC.

The chain couples TRBV6-1 to TRBJ1-5, with D perhaps matching TRBD1 (6 bases). Germline V lookup: CDR1 MNHNS, CDR2 SASEGT. The CDR3 has 14 residues. Trimming took 1 base from V and 8 from J, leaving 12 bases between them. CDR3 nucleotide sequence: TGTGCCAGCAGTGAAGTAGGACAGCGAGAGCCCCAGCATTTT. The encoded protein is CASSEVGQREPQHF.

The V and J genes are TRBV7-9 and TRBJ1-4, with D unclear. The CDR3 extends over 14 amino acids. Looked up from germline, CDR1 is SEHNR and CDR2 is FQNEAQ (reference sequence). The V and J ends lost 5 bases and 8 bases respectively, with 15 bases between them. The CDR3 DNA follows: TGTGCCAGCAGCCGAGGGATTGTGGGGGAAAAACTGTTTTTT. Its protein is CASSRGIVGEKLFF.

The chain employs TRBV10-3 and TRBJ1-5; D not certain. Between the trimmed V and J ends, which lost 7 bases and 6 bases, there was a span of 13 bases. The CDR3 extends over 13 amino acids. Germline CDR1 and CDR2: ENHRY and SYGVKD. CDR3 sequence reads: CAITEHAGQPQHF. The CDR3, as DNA: TGTGCCATCACCGAACACGCGGGTCAGCCCCAGCATTTT.

The gene calls are TRBV9 and TRBJ1-3; 7 positions agree with TRBD1. Germline V gene sequence: CDR1 SGDLS, CDR2 YYNGEE. Unmatched junction bases numbered 12, after V lost 3 bases and J lost 3 bases. The CDR3 runs to 17 residues. CDR3: CASSARKMTGFGNTIYF. In DNA, the CDR3 is TGTGCCAGCAGCGCACGAAAGATGACAGGGTTTGGAAACACCATATATTTT.